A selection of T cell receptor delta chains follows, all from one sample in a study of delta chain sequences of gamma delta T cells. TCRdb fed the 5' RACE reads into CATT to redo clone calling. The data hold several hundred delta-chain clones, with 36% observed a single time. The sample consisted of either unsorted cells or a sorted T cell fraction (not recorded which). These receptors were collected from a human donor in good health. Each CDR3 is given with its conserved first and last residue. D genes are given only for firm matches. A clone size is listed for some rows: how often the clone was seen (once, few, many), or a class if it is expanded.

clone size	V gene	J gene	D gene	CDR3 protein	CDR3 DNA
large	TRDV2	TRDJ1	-	CACDTAERGNEYTDKLIF	TGTGCCTGTGACACCGCAGAGAGGGGGAACGAGTACACCGATAAACTCATCTTT
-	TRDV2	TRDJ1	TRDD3	CACDRISTGGYDTDKLIF	TGTGCCTGTGACAGAATCTCGACTGGGGGATACGACACCGATAAACTCATCTTT
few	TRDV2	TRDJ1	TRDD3	CACDTLGASHTDKLIF	TGTGCCTGTGACACCCTGGGGGCCTCACACACCGATAAACTCATCTTT
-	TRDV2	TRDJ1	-	CACDTVGHGGKDYTDKLIF	TGTGCCTGTGACACCGTCGGACACGGGGGGAAGGACTACACCGATAAACTCATCTTT
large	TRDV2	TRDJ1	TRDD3	CACDTLELGDTRTDKLIF	TGTGCCTGTGACACCCTGGAACTGGGGGATACGCGCACCGATAAACTCATCTTT
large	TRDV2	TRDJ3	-	CACDPPVNSWDTRQMFF	TGTGCCTGTGACCCGCCCGTCAACTCCTGGGACACCCGACAGATGTTTTTC
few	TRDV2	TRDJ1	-	CACDPLADIGADTDKLIF	TGTGCCTGTGACCCCTTGGCGGATATTGGGGCGGACACCGATAAACTCATCTTT
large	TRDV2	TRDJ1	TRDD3	CACDPVLGDTRATDKLIF	TGTGCCTGTGATCCTGTACTGGGGGATACGCGGGCCACCGATAAACTCATCTTT
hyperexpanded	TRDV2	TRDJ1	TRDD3	CACDLVLGDTRSDDKLIF	TGTGCCTGTGACCTGGTACTGGGGGATACGCGATCAGACGATAAACTCATCTTT
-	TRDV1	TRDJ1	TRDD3	CALGDTDKLIF	TGTGCTCTGGGGGATACCGATAAACTCATCTTT
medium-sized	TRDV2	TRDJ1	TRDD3	CACDPLLVLGDAPYPDKLIF	TGTGCCTGTGACCCTCTCCTAGTACTGGGGGACGCCCCGTATCCCGATAAACTCATCTTT
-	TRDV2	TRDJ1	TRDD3	CACDPLGDTSRGDDKLIF	TGTGCCTGTGACCCTCTGGGGGATACCTCACGTGGGGACGATAAACTCATCTTT
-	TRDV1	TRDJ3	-	CALGETRQMFF	TGTGCTCTTGGGGAAACCCGACAGATGTTTTTC
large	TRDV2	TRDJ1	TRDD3	CACASVGGYGDTDKLIF	TGTGCCTGTGCCTCGGTTGGGGGATACGGGGACACCGATAAACTCATCTTT
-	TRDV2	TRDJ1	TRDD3	CACDTLGDIGGIKYTDKLIF	TGTGCCTGTGACACGCTGGGGGATATTGGGGGGATTAAGTACACCGATAAACTCATCTTT
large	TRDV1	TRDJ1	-	CALGELSRDANKLIF	TGTGCTCTTGGGGAACTCTCTCGCGATGCGAATAAACTCATCTTT
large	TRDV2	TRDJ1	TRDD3	CACDSIGTGGYERGKLIF	TGTGCCTGTGACTCTATAGGGACTGGGGGATACGAACGTGGTAAACTCATCTTT
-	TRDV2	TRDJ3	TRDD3	CACDLLTGGYTRQMFF	TGTGCCTGTGACCTCCTTACTGGGGGATACACCCGACAGATGTTTTTC
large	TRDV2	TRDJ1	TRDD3	CACDPLVLGGKLIF	TGTGCCTGTGACCCCCTGGTACTGGGGGGGAAACTCATCTTT
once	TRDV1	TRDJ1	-	CALGDTDKLIF	TGTGCTCTTGGGGACACCGATAAACTCATCTTT
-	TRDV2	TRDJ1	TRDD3	CACDTVGFTGGYASPHFTDKLIF	TGTGCCTGTGACACCGTAGGGTTTACTGGGGGATACGCCTCCCCTCATTTCACCGATAAACTCATCTTT
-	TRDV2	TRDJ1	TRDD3	CACDTLGDYTDKLIF	TGTGCCTGTGACACGCTGGGGGATTACACCGATAAACTCATCTTT
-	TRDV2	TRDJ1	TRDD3	CACDTLGAGLSTDKLIF	TGTGCCTGTGACACGCTGGGGGCGGGTCTGAGCACCGATAAACTCATCTTT
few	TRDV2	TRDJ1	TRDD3	CACDLVLGDIGADTDKLIF	TGTGCCTGTGACCTGGTACTGGGGGATATTGGGGCGGACACCGATAAACTCATCTTT
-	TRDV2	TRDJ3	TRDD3	CACDTIGQGDTSSWDTRQMFF	TGTGCCTGTGACACCATTGGGCAGGGGGATACGAGCTCCTGGGACACCCGACAGATGTTTTTC
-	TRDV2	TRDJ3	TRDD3	CACDTAWGTVIMCSWDTRQMFF	TGTGCCTGTGACACCGCCTGGGGGACTGTCATAATGTGCTCCTGGGACACCCGACAGATGTTTTTC
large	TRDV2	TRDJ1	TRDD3	CACDPVSMGDRSTDKLIF	TGTGCCTGTGACCCGGTTTCGATGGGGGATAGGTCGACCGATAAACTCATCTTT
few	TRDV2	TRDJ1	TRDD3	CACDLVLGDTRATDKLIF	TGTGCCTGTGACCTGGTACTGGGGGATACGCGGGCCACCGATAAACTCATCTTT
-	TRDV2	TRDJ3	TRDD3	CACDKMGDTRSWDTRQMFF	TGTGCCTGTGACAAGATGGGGGATACGCGATCCTGGGACACCCGACAGATGTTTTTC
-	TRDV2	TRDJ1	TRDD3	CACDTLGGFYTDKLIF	TGTGCCTGTGACACCCTGGGGGGATTCTACACCGATAAACTCATCTTT
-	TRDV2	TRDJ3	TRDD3	CACSYLVLGDTRTWDTRQMFF	TGTGCCTGTTCATATTTAGTACTGGGGGATACTCGCACCTGGGACACCCGACAGATGTTTTTC
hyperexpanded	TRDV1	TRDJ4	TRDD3	CALGELGQTTGWGMEGVSCARPLIF	TGTGCTCTTGGGGAACTAGGCCAGACCACGGGCTGGGGGATGGAAGGCGTCAGCTGTGCCAGACCCCTGATCTTT
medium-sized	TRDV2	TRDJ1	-	CACDTILRSNWGHNTDKLIF	TGTGCCTGTGACACTATCCTACGGTCCAACTGGGGACATAACACCGATAAACTCATCTTT
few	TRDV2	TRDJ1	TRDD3	CACDFVLGDRYTDKLIF	TGTGCCTGTGACTTCGTACTGGGGGACCGGTACACCGATAAACTCATCTTT
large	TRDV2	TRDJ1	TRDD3	CACDSLTGARTDKLIF	TGTGCCTGTGACAGCCTTACTGGGGCCCGAACCGATAAACTCATCTTT
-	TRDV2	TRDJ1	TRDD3	CACDLVLGGKLIF	TGTGCCTGTGACCTGGTACTGGGGGGGAAACTCATCTTT
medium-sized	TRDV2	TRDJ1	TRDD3	CACDTGSLILEGDTHTDKLIF	TGTGCCTGTGACACCGGAAGTCTAATATTGGAGGGGGATACACACACCGATAAACTCATCTTT
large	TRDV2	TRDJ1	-	CACDTLESTVRENDKLIF	TGTGCCTGTGACACCCTAGAGTCTACCGTGAGGGAAAACGATAAACTCATCTTT
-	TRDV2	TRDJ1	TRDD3	CACDTVESILGDTRSDDKLIF	TGTGCCTGTGACACCGTTGAGAGTATTCTGGGGGATACGCGATCAGACGATAAACTCATCTTT
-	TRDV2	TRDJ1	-	CACDKLSTRKGGYTDKLIF	TGTGCCTGTGATAAACTGTCAACCCGAAAAGGGGGGTACACCGATAAACTCATCTTT
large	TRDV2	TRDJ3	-	CACDATDSSSWDTRQMFF	TGTGCCTGTGACGCAACAGATTCTAGCTCCTGGGACACCCGACAGATGTTTTTC
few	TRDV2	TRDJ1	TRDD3	CACDTVGGSASWDTDKLIF	TGTGCCTGTGACACCGTTGGGGGATCGGCCTCCTGGGACACCGATAAACTCATCTTT
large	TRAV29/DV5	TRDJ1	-	CAASITFKYWRGTDKLIF	TGTGCAGCAAGCATCACCTTTAAGTACTGGAGGGGGACCGATAAACTCATCTTT
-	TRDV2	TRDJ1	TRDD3	CACSYLVLGDTEYTDKLIF	TGTGCCTGTTCATATTTAGTACTGGGGGATACGGAGTACACCGATAAACTCATCTTT
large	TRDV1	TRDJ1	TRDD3	CALGVTSTTWGIRSKTDKLIF	TGTGCTCTTGGGGTTACCTCTACGACCTGGGGGATAAGGAGTAAGACCGATAAACTCATCTTT
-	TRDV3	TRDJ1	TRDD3	CAFYPLVPPSPTGGNRDFHKLIF	TGTGCCTTTTACCCCTTAGTCCCCCCTAGCCCTACTGGGGGAAACCGGGACTTTCATAAACTCATCTTT
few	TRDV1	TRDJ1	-	CALGVTSRDANKLIF	TGTGCTCTTGGGGTTACCTCTCGCGATGCGAATAAACTCATCTTT
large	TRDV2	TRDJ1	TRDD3	CACDELGDTDKLIF	TGTGCCTGTGACGAGCTGGGGGATACCGATAAACTCATCTTT
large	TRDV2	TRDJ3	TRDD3	CACDRISTGGYSSWDTRQMFF	TGTGCCTGTGACAGAATCTCGACTGGGGGATACAGCTCCTGGGACACCCGACAGATGTTTTTC
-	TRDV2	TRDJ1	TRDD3	CACDTLGDIESTDKLIF	TGTGCCTGTGACACGCTGGGGGATATTGAATCCACCGATAAACTCATCTTT
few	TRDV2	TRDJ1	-	CACDTDKLIF	TGTGCCTGTGACACCGATAAACTCATCTTT
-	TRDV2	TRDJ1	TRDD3	CACDTVLGDREVVDKLIF	TGTGCCTGTGACACCGTACTGGGGGACCGGGAAGTAGTAGATAAACTCATCTTT
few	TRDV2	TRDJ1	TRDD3	CACDPLLGDTDKLIF	TGTGCCTGTGACCCTCTACTGGGGGATACTGATAAACTCATCTTT
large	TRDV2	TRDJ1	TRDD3	CACDTIGQGDTPVTDKLIF	TGTGCCTGTGACACCATTGGGCAGGGGGATACGCCCGTCACCGATAAACTCATCTTT
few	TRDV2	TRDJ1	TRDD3	CACDTVGDTSRGDDKLIF	TGTGCCTGTGACACCGTAGGGGATACCTCACGTGGGGACGATAAACTCATCTTT
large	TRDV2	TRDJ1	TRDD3	CACDYTGLGGQRNHKLIF	TGTGCCTGTGACTACACGGGACTGGGGGGACAGCGAAACCATAAACTCATCTTT
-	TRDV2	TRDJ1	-	CACDTVGAGLSADKLIF	TGTGCCTGTGACACCGTAGGGGCGGGTCTGAGCGCCGATAAACTCATCTTT
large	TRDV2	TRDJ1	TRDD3	CACDRLLLGDTSRGDDKLIF	TGTGCCTGTGACCGCCTTTTACTGGGGGATACCTCACGTGGGGACGATAAACTCATCTTT
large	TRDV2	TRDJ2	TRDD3	CACDSLTGGQALTAQLFF	TGTGCCTGTGACTCCCTTACTGGGGGTCAAGCTTTGACAGCACAACTCTTCTTT